This T cell receptor (beta chain) comes out of a study of CD8+CD57+ T cells in acquired aplastic anemia. Study-wide context: Sorted CD4+ and CD8+ cell DNA averaged roughly 3.2 ug.

CDR3 length equals 14 residues. Trimming took off 2 bases at V and 7 bases at J, with 14 bases between the two ends. Germline V CDR1 and CDR2: SNHLY, FYNNEI. Genomic DNA, serving as template, underwent TCR beta VDJ and CDR3 profiling. Using its own MiXCR run on the reads, TCRdb lists one record per CDR3 protein. The table shows around 200,000 distinct CDR3 sequences, with about 50% occurring only once. Patients selected for sequencing had displayed CD8+CD57+ cell expansion by flow cytometry. At the time of blood sampling, patients had not yet received any therapy. The receptor was isolated from a human donor with aplastic anemia. The chain joins TRBV2 to TRBJ1-1, with D perhaps TRBD1 (5 bases). The sequencing input was sorted CD4+, CD8+, or CD8+CD57+ T cells (not recorded which) from PBMCs. The CDR3 DNA follows: TGTGCCAGCAGTGAACGGCGAAGGGGCATTGAAGCTTTCTTT. Encoded protein: CASSERRRGIEAFF.